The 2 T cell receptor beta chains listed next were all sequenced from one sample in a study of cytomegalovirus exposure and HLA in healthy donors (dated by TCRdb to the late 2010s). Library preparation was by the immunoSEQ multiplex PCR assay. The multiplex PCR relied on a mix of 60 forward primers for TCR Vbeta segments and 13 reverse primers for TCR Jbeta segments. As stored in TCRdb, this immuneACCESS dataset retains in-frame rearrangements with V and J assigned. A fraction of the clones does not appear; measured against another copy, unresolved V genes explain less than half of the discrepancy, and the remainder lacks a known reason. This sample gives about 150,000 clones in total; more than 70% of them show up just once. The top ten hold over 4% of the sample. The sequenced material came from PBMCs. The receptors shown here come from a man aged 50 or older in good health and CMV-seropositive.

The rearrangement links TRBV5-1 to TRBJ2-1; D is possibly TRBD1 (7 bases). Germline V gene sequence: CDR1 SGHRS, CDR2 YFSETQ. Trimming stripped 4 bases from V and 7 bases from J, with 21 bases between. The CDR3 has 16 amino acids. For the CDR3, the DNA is TGCGCCAGCAGCCCGGCAGGGGGGCCGATAGGGAATGAGCAGTTCTTC. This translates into CASSPAGGPIGNEQFF.

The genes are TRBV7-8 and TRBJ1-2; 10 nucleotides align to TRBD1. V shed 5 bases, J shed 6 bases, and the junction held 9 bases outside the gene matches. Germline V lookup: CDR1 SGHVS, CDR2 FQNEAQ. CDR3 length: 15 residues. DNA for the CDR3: TGTGCCAGCAGCAGCCGGGACAGGGGTTCCGATGGCTACACCTTC. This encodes CASSSRDRGSDGYTF.